This T cell receptor (beta chain) was identified during a study of blood T cell repertoires in COVID-19. Across the study: The United States, Italy and Spain were the sources of the acute and convalescent COVID-19 samples. T cells, B-cell-depleted T cells, or PBMCs supplied cDNA or gDNA.

Authors' processing steps: Reference gene primer amplification gave nucleated cell count estimates. Produced via immunoSEQ multiplex PCR; TCRdb's table is partial and in-frame only. V, J and clone size were drawn from that table, and D and trimming were deduced from the DNA. Of approximately 110,000 clones in the sample, approximately 80% were seen once. The receptor was derived from a woman of 80 years or more with active or convalescent COVID-19. The sequencing sample was made of peripheral blood.

CDR3 nucleotides: TGTGCCAGTAGCGAATTTAGGCGGAATTCACCCCTCCACTTT. It is translated as CASSEFRRNSPLHF. This chain connects TRBV19 to TRBJ1-6, with D unclear. The germline gives CDR1 LNHDA, CDR2 SQIVND (reference sequence). This CDR3 has 14 amino acids. Trimming took 6 bases from V and 7 from J, leaving 13 bases between them. The full variable domain, in which reference TRBV19 and TRBJ1-6 provide the parts outside the CDR3, is DGGITQSPKYLFRKEGQNVTLSCEQNLNHDAMYWYRQDPGQGLRLIYYSQIVNDFQKGDIAEGYSVSREKKESFPLTVTSAQKNPTAFYLCASSEFRRNSPLHFGNGTRLTVT.